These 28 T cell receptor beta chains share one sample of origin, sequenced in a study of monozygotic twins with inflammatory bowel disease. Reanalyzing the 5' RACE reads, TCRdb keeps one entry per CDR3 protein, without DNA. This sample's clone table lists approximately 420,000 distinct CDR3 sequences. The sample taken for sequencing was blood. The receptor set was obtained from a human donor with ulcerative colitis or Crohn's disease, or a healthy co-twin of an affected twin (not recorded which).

The chain's CDR3 is CASKEGQVSHQYF. This rearrangement joins TRBV7-9 to TRBJ2-7; the D call of TRBD2 rests on TCRdb alone, since no DNA is present to check it. CDR1 SEHNR and CDR2 FQNEAQ come from the germline V gene (reference sequence). This CDR3 is 13 amino acids long.

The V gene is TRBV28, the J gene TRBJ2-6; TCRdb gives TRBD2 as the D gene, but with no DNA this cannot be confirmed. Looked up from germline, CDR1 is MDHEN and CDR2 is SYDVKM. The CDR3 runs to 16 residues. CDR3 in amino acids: CASEISGPSGANVLTF.

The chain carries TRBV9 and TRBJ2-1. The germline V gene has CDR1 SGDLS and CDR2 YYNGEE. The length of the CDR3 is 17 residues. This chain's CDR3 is CASSVGWTRSSYNEQFF.

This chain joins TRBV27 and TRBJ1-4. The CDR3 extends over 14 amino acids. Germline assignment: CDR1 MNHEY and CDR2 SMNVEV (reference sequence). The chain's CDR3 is CASRGLGGTVKLFF.

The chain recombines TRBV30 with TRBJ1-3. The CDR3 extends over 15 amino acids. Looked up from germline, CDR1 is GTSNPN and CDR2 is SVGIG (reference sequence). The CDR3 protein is CAWSSHGLSGNTIYF.

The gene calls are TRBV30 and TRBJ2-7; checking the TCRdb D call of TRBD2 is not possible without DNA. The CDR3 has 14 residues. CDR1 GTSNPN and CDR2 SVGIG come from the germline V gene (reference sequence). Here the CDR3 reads CAWGNGLAGYEQYF.

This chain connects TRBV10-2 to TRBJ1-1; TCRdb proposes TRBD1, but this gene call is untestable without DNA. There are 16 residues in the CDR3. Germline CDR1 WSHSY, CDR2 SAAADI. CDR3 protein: CASSEPIRTGGTEAFF.

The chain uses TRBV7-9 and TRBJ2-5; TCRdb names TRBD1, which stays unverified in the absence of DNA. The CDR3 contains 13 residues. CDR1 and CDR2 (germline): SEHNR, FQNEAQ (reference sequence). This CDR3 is CASSSPGRGTQYF.

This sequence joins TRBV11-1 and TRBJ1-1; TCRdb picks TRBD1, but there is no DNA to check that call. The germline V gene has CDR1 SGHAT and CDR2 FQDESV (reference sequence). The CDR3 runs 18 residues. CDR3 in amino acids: CASSEDRGIRPVGTEAFF.

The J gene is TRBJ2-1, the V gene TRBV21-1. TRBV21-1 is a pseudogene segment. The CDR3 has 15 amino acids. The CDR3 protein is CASSKVLISYNEQFF.

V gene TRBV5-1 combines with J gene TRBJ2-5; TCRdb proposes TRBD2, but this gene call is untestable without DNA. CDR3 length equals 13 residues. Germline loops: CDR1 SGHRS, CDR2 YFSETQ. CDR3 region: CASTVAGQETQYF.

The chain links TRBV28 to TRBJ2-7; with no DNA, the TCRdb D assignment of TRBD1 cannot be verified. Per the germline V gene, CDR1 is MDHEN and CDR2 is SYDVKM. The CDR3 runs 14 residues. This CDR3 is CASSPLGGRYEQYF.

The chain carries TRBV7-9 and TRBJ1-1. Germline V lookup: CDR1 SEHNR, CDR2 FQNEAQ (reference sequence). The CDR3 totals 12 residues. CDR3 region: CASSLAALDSFF.

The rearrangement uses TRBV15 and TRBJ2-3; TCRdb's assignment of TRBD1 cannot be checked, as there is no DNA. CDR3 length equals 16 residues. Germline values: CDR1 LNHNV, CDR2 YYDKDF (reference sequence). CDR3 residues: CATSSPGQGSTDTQYF.

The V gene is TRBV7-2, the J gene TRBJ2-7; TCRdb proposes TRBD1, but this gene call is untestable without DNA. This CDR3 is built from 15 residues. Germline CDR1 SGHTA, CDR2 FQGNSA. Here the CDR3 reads CASSAAGGASYEQYF.

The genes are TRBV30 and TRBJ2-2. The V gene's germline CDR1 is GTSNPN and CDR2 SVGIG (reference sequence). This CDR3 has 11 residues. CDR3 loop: CAWRYTGELFF.

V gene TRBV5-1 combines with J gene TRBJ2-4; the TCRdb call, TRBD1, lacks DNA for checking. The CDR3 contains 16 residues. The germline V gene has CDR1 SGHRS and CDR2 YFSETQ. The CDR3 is CASSLGTVGAKNIQYF.

CDR3 in amino acids: CASSQVGVDTGELFF. This rearrangement joins TRBV3-1 to TRBJ2-2. The CDR3 length is 15 residues. Germline values: CDR1 LGHDT, CDR2 YNNKEL (reference sequence).

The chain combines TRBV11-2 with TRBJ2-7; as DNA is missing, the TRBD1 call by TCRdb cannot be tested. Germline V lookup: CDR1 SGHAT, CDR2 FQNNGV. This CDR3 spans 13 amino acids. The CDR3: CASSENPGTDQYF.

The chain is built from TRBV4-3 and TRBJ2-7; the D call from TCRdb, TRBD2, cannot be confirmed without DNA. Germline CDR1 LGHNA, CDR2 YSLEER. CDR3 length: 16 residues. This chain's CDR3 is CASSQDLGLAAFEQYF.

The CDR3 loop is CASSSNSGGPTDTQYF. The chain uses TRBV7-9 and TRBJ2-3; checking the TCRdb D call of TRBD2 is not possible without DNA. Germline V CDR1 and CDR2: SEHNR, FQNEAQ (reference sequence). CDR3 length: 16 residues.

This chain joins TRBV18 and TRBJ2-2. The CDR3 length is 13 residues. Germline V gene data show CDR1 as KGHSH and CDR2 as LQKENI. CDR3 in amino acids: CASMVTASGELFF. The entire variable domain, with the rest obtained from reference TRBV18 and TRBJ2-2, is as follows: NAGVMQNPRHLVRRRGQEARLRCSPMKGHSHVYWYRQLPEEGLKFMVYLQKENIIDESGMPKERFSAEFPKEGPSILRIQQVVRGDSAAYFCASMVTASGELFFGEGSRLTVL.

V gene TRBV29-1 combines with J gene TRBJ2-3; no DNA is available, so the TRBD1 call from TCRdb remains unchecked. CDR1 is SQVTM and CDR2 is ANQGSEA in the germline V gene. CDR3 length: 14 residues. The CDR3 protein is CSVAPGGLSYTQYF.

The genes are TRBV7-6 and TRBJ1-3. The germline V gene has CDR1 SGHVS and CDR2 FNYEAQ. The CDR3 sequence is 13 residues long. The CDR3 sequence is CASSSYSGNTIYF.

This CDR3 is CASSQDTTTQYF. The chain employs TRBV4-1 and TRBJ2-5. Germline CDR1 is MGHRA and CDR2 is YSYEKL. This CDR3 is built from 12 residues.

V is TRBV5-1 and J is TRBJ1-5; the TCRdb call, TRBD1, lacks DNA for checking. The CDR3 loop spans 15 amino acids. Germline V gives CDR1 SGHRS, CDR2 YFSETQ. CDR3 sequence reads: CASSAGTVDNQPQHF.

The CDR3 spells CASSLNGGQVTEAFF. The J gene is TRBJ1-1, the V gene TRBV7-3; as DNA is missing, the TRBD1 call by TCRdb cannot be tested. The CDR3 extends over 15 amino acids. Germline V gene lookup returns CDR1 SGHTA and CDR2 FQGTGA.

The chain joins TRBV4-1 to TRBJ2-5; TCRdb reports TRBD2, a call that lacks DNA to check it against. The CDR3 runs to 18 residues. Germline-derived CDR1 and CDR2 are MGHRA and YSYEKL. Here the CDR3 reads CASSPGPGLAGGGETQYF.